This T cell receptor (beta chain) was sequenced in a study of blood T cell repertoires in COVID-19. How the authors handled the data: Estimation of nucleated cell counts was performed using reference gene primer amplification. Profiling relied on immunoSEQ multiplex PCR, and the TCRdb table lists in-frame clones only, not all of them. That table supplies the V and J calls and clone size; D and trimming were determined from the DNA. The data hold 230,000 or so clones, with 70% to 90% observed a single time. V dropped 1 base and J dropped 0 bases, with 6 bases sitting between them. The germline V gene has CDR1 KGHSH and CDR2 LQKENI. This CDR3 is 14 amino acids long.

The clonotype comes from a middle-aged woman with acute COVID-19. Sequenced input: PBMCs or T cells enriched from blood (not recorded which). This chain links TRBV18 with TRBJ1-2; D not certain. The CDR3 here is CASSPQTTNYGYTF. The DNA of the CDR3 is TGTGCCAGCTCACCACAGACTACTAACTATGGCTACACCTTC.